This T cell receptor beta chain is drawn from a study of shared clonotypes between healthy human individuals. Study in general: Sampling drew on donors who were a couple of women and three men aged 18 to 49. CD4 naive and memory got three plates each, CD8 naive two, CD8 memory one.

Evenly divided among several immunoSEQ plates was the genomic DNA of each subset. Original methodology: Owing to the provision of junction-only sequences devoid of quality scores by immunoSEQ, filtering differed. TCRdb keeps only in-frame clones here, not all; method: immunoSEQ multiplex PCR. V, J and clone size reflect that table, while D and trimming were determined from the DNA. The sample consists of approximately 2.3 million clones, more than 85% of them appearing once. This clone was detected once. Trimming took 2 bases from V and 6 from J, leaving 11 bases between them. Germline V CDR1 and CDR2: MNHEY, SMNVEV (reference sequence). This CDR3 spans 14 amino acids.

The specimen was naive CD4+ T cells from PBMCs. Subset specified: CD45RA+ positively selected. The chain recombines TRBV27 with TRBJ2-1; D is unclear. The origin of this receptor is a man between 18 and 29 years old in good health. Some clones in this sample may be carry-over from other donors' samples. DNA for the CDR3: TGTGCCAGCAGTTTAACTCAGTGGGGCAATGAGCAGTTCTTC. It codes for CASSLTQWGNEQFF.